The 23 T cell receptor beta chains reported below all come from one sample, sequenced in a study of CD8 T cells in Susac syndrome. RNA amounts of about 0.5 to 1 ug underwent reverse transcription with random hexamers. TCRdb called the immunoSEQ multiplex PCR reads again in MiXCR, with one record for every CDR3 protein. The table shows roughly 180,000 distinct CDR3 sequences, with less than 95% occurring only once. Sequencing input: CD4+ T cells from PBMCs. These receptors were taken from a human donor in good health.

The genes are TRBV24-1 and TRBJ2-3, with 10 bases matching TRBD1. V was pared by 4 bases and J by 6 bases, with 6 bases of the junction left unmatched. The CDR3 spans 15 residues. Germline loops: CDR1 KGHDR, CDR2 SFDVKD. CDR3 in amino acids: CATSEPRGQGDTQYF. The CDR3 DNA is TGTGCCACCAGTGAACCTAGGGGACAGGGGGATACGCAGTATTTT.

The rearrangement links TRBV27 to TRBJ2-5; D perhaps matches TRBD2 (5 bases). Germline V lookup: CDR1 MNHEY, CDR2 SMNVEV (reference sequence). Deletions cut 4 bases from V and 5 bases from J, with 11 bases between. This CDR3 region has 13 residues. CDR3 protein: CASSSLKRETQYF. The CDR3 region has the DNA TGTGCCAGCAGTTCCCTCAAGCGGGAGACCCAGTACTTC.

The gene calls are TRBV5-6 and TRBJ1-1, with 7 bases fitting TRBD1. The CDR3 is 15 residues long. Losses at the gene ends were 4 bases for V and 10 bases for J; bases not matched to a gene: 16. Germline-derived CDR1 and CDR2 are SGHDT and YYEEEE. The CDR3 protein is CASSLRQGTGSVAFF. CDR3 bases: TGTGCCAGCAGCCTGAGACAGGGAACGGGCTCAGTAGCTTTCTTT.

The chain uses TRBV4-1 and TRBJ2-3, with D hard to call. Germline V gene sequence: CDR1 MGHRA, CDR2 YSYEKL. Trimming left V 4 bases short and J 3 bases short, with 8 bases between. CDR3 size: 13 residues. In nucleotides, the CDR3 is TGCGCCAGCAGCCCCTGGGGAACAGATACGCAGTATTTT. Its translation is CASSPWGTDTQYF.

The J gene is TRBJ2-2, the V gene TRBV9; D ambiguous. Germline V gene lookup returns CDR1 SGDLS and CDR2 YYNGEE. The V end lost 0 bases, the J end lost 6 bases, and 6 bases lay between the germline ends. The CDR3 contains 13 residues. The CDR3 DNA is TGTGCCAGCAGCGTAGGCCCCTCCGGGGAGCTGTTTTTT. Amino acid sequence: CASSVGPSGELFF.

The chain employs TRBV29-1 and TRBJ1-4; 8 bases map to TRBD1. CDR3 length equals 13 residues. V lost 2 bases, J lost 8 bases, and 4 bases stayed unmatched. The germline V gene has CDR1 SQVTM and CDR2 ANQGSEA. CDR3 nucleotides: TGCAGCGTTGAACAGGGGGCGAACGAAAAACTGTTTTTT. It specifies CSVEQGANEKLFF.

CDR3 protein: CSAGEDRATGELFF. Here the CDR3 DNA reads TGCAGCGCTGGCGAAGACAGGGCGACCGGGGAGCTGTTTTTT. The chain combines TRBV29-1 with TRBJ2-2; 7 bases are shared with TRBD1. Losses at the gene ends were 7 bases for V and 5 bases for J; bases not matched to a gene: 10. Germline values: CDR1 SQVTM, CDR2 ANQGSEA. CDR3 size: 14 residues.

V and J are TRBV20-1 and TRBJ1-1, with D tentatively TRBD1 (5 bases). V was shortened by 6 bases and J by 5 bases, with 13 bases between the two germline ends. Germline V gene data show CDR1 as DFQATT and CDR2 as SNEGSKA (reference sequence). This CDR3 is 12 amino acids long. The CDR3 nucleotides read TGCAGTGCCATTATGGGGGGGACTGAAGCTTTCTTT. Amino acid sequence: CSAIMGGTEAFF.

This chain uses TRBV20-1 with TRBJ2-3; D possibly corresponds to TRBD1 (6 bases). Germline CDR1 reads DFQATT; CDR2 reads SNEGSKA (reference sequence). This CDR3 region has 14 residues. With 0 bases removed from V and 5 bases from J, the gap between germline ends came to 12 bases. The DNA for the CDR3 is TGCAGTGCTAGAGATTGGGCAGGGGAAGATACGCAGTATTTT. This translates into CSARDWAGEDTQYF.

This chain uses TRBV5-6 with TRBJ2-5; no clear D. This CDR3 is 11 amino acids long. The ends were cut back, 7 bases at V and 4 bases at J, with 8 bases in the middle. Germline CDR1 and CDR2: SGHDT and YYEEEE. The CDR3 region has the DNA TGTGCCAGCGGCACGGCAGAGACCCAGTACTTC. Its protein is CASGTAETQYF.

V and J are TRBV1 and TRBJ2-5; the table gives TRBD1 as D, unverified against the DNA. TRBV1 represents a pseudogene. The length of the CDR3 is 15 residues. The DNA of the CDR3 is TGCACCAGCAGCCAAGAGGGGACGTACCAAGAGACCCAGTACTTC. Amino acid sequence: CTSSQEGTYQETQYF.

This clonotype was observed a few times. This chain uses TRBV12-3 or TRBV12-4 with TRBJ1-1; D is perhaps TRBD1 (5 bases). The CDR3 loop spans 14 amino acids. The V end lost 3 bases, the J end lost 1 base, and 9 bases lay between the germline ends. CDR3 bases: TGTGCCAGCAGTTTGAGGCAGGGGAACACTGAAGCTTTCTTT. Protein: CASSLRQGNTEAFF.

The chain combines TRBV7-2 with TRBJ2-7; a weak D match, TRBD1 (6 bases). Trimming shortened V by 4 bases and J by 6 bases, and 7 bases separated the two germline ends. The CDR3 totals 11 residues. Germline CDR1 reads SGHTA; CDR2 reads FQGNSA. DNA of the CDR3: TGTGCCAGCAGCTACAGGGTCGAGCAGTACTTC. Encoded protein: CASSYRVEQYF.

This clonotype has only one observation. This sequence joins TRBV18 and TRBJ1-5; the D gene is possibly TRBD1 (6 bases). This CDR3 has 15 amino acids. Germline V gene lookup returns CDR1 KGHSH and CDR2 LQKENI. Trimming shortened V by 0 bases and J by 6 bases, and 12 bases separated the two germline ends. CDR3 sequence: CASSPPNRASQPQHF. CDR3 nucleotides: TGTGCCAGCTCACCACCCAACAGGGCGTCTCAGCCCCAGCATTTT.

V gene TRBV28 combines with J gene TRBJ2-5, with TRBD2 identical over 10 bases. The CDR3 totals 16 residues. Unmatched junction bases numbered 6, after V lost 4 bases and J lost 1 base. Germline values: CDR1 MDHEN, CDR2 SYDVKM. The CDR3 is CASSSWTSGGQETQYF. The CDR3 coding sequence is TGTGCCAGCAGTTCATGGACTAGCGGAGGCCAAGAGACCCAGTACTTC.

This clonotype was observed once. Written as DNA, the CDR3 is TGTGCCAGCAGCCCGTGGCGGGGCACAGATACGCAGTATTTT. It translates to CASSPWRGTDTQYF. This chain joins TRBV7-8 and TRBJ2-3, with TRBD2 as a possible D gene (5 bases). Trimming left V 5 bases short and J 1 base short, with 10 bases between. Per the germline V gene, CDR1 is SGHVS and CDR2 is FQNEAQ. The CDR3 runs 14 residues.

This rearrangement joins TRBV7-2 to TRBJ2-7; a weak D match, TRBD1 (7 bases). Germline V CDR1 and CDR2: SGHTA, FQGNSA. Trimming pared 6 bases from V and 5 bases from J, leaving 17 bases between. The CDR3 has 14 residues. CDR3 sequence reads: CASSLSRDSHEQYF. CDR3 DNA: TGTGCCAGCAGTTTGTCGCGGGACAGCCACGAGCAGTACTTC. The full variable domain, in which reference TRBV7-2 and TRBJ2-7 provide the parts outside the CDR3, is GAGVSQSPSNKVTEKGKDVELRCDPISGHTALYWYRQSLGQGLEFLIYFQGNSAPDKSGLPSDRFSAERTGGSVSTLTIQRTQQEDSAVYLCASSLSRDSHEQYFGPGTRLTVT.

The V and J genes are TRBV2 and TRBJ2-7; TRBD2 agrees at 8 bases. Germline CDR1 is SNHLY and CDR2 is FYNNEI. CDR3 size: 20 residues. The V segment lost 6 bases and the J segment 3 bases; nucleotides outside the gene matches: 25. The CDR3 sequence: CASRHPGLGLSPPRDYEQYF. The CDR3, as DNA: TGTGCCAGCAGACACCCGGGACTAGGACTCAGCCCCCCGCGAGACTACGAGCAGTACTTC.

Here the CDR3 reads CASSYSAASSYNEQFF. CDR3 in DNA: TGTGCCAGCAGTTACTCTGCCGCCAGCTCCTACAATGAGCAGTTCTTC. This chain uses TRBV6-5 with TRBJ2-1; unclear D gene. CDR3 length: 16 residues. Germline CDR1 MNHEY, CDR2 SVGAGI. Trimming cost V 0 bases and J 0 bases, with 9 bases left between them.

The gene calls are TRBV6-1 and TRBJ2-2; TRBD1 is a possible D gene (5 bases). V was cut by 4 bases and J by 1 base, with 7 bases left in between. The CDR3 is 14 amino acids. Germline loops: CDR1 MNHNS, CDR2 SASEGT. CDR3 nucleotide sequence: TGTGCCAGCAGTGCCGACAGGAACACCGGGGAGCTGTTTTTT. It specifies CASSADRNTGELFF.

The J gene is TRBJ1-1, the V gene TRBV11-3, with D unresolved. V was shortened by 7 bases and J by 2 bases, with 11 bases between the two germline ends. Germline V gene lookup returns CDR1 SGHNT and CDR2 YENEEA. The CDR3 length is 13 residues. Written as DNA, the CDR3 is TGTGCCAGCAAAGAGGGAGATAACACTGAAGCTTTCTTT. Its protein product is CASKEGDNTEAFF.

The rearrangement joins TRBV29-1 to TRBJ2-7, with TRBD1 as a possible D gene (6 bases). Germline V gives CDR1 SQVTM, CDR2 ANQGSEA. The length of the CDR3 is 14 residues. Trimming left V 6 bases short and J 9 bases short, with 24 bases between. CDR3 sequence: CSVVYGTTSSTQYF. CDR3 in DNA: TGCAGCGTGGTATATGGGACAACTTCGAGTACGCAGTACTTC.

This chain joins TRBV28 and TRBJ2-3; tentatively, D is TRBD2 (5 bases). The germline V gene has CDR1 MDHEN and CDR2 SYDVKM. V was clipped by 4 bases and J by 1 base, with 12 bases between them. The CDR3 consists of 15 residues. CDR3 sequence: CASSSLNGGTDTQYF. DNA for the CDR3: TGTGCCAGCAGTTCCTTGAACGGGGGCACAGATACGCAGTATTTT.